What follows are 18 T cell receptor beta chains derived from one specimen sequenced in a study of yellow fever vaccine responses in identical twins. TCRdb reprocessed the RT-PCR reads via MiXCR and lists one record per CDR3 protein. Of around 2,000 distinct CDR3 sequences listed, more than 75% are singletons. The sequencing used T cells from blood (PBMCs), unsorted or a sorted subset (not recorded which), collected before or after yellow fever vaccination (not recorded which). Receptor source: a woman aged 18-35 years who received the yellow fever vaccine.

This clonotype was recorded once. The chain links TRBV29-1 to TRBJ2-7; 7 nucleotides agree with TRBD1. The J segment lost 3 bases and the V segment lost 5 bases, leaving 7 bases of the junction unmatched. This CDR3 comprises 13 residues. Germline V lookup: CDR1 SQVTM, CDR2 ANQGSEA. The CDR3 nucleotides read TGCAGCGTTCTCACAGGGGATCGCTACGAGCAGTACTTC. This translates into CSVLTGDRYEQYF.

This clonotype has more than one count but fewer than ten. The CDR3: CASSAGNDEQYF. In DNA form, the CDR3 reads TGTGCCAGCTCGGCAGGTAACGACGAGCAGTACTTC. V and J are TRBV18 and TRBJ2-7, with D unresolved. Trimming took off 6 bases at V and 5 bases at J, with 11 bases between the two ends. The CDR3 length is 12 residues. Germline V lookup: CDR1 KGHSH, CDR2 LQKENI.

The chain recombines TRBV28 with TRBJ1-2; maybe TRBD1 (5 bases). The CDR3 consists of 15 residues. Germline V gene lookup returns CDR1 MDHEN and CDR2 SYDVKM. The V end lost 5 bases, the J end lost 2 bases, and 15 bases lay between the germline ends. CDR3 DNA: TGTGCCAGCAGTACACGGGGGGGACCGAACTATGGCTACACCTTC. Translated: CASSTRGGPNYGYTF.

V usage is TRBV18 and J usage is TRBJ2-7; D not resolved. Germline lookup yields CDR1 KGHSH and CDR2 LQKENI. Trimming removed 5 bases from V and 9 bases from J, with 17 bases in between. The CDR3 consists of 13 residues. In nucleotides, the CDR3 is TGTGCCAGCTCAAAGGCCGCTTTAGATGGGCAGTACGTC. This encodes CASSKAALDGQYV.

The chain carries TRBV4-1 and TRBJ2-4, with D perhaps matching TRBD1 (7 bases). The CDR3 is 15 amino acids. Trimming cost V 0 bases and J 7 bases, with 13 bases left between them. Germline V gives CDR1 MGHRA, CDR2 YSYEKL. The CDR3 nucleotides are TGCGCCAGCAGCCAAGACCCGGCAGGGGGGAACATTCAGTACTTC. It specifies CASSQDPAGGNIQYF.

This clonotype was seen just once. This sequence joins TRBV4-3 and TRBJ2-7; D uncertain. The germline gives CDR1 LGHNA, CDR2 YSLEER. The CDR3 extends over 16 amino acids. V was shortened by 0 bases and J by 2 bases, with 14 bases between the two germline ends. Written as DNA, the CDR3 is TGCGCCAGCAGCCAAGATACGAGACAACGGACCTACGAGCAGTACTTC. Amino acids: CASSQDTRQRTYEQYF.

The rearrangement links TRBV11-3 to TRBJ2-7; TRBD2 might be the D (5 bases). The CDR3 spans 13 residues. Trimming took 0 bases from V and 7 from J, leaving 10 bases between them. Per the germline V gene, CDR1 is SGHNT and CDR2 is YENEEA. CDR3 DNA: TGTGCCAGCAGCTTAGATCTGACGGGAGAGCAGTACTTC. Translated: CASSLDLTGEQYF. The full variable domain, with the rest looked up from reference TRBV11-3 and TRBJ2-7, is EAGVVQSPRYKIIEKKQPVAFWCNPISGHNTLYWYLQNLGQGPELLIRYENEEAVDDSQLPKDRFSAERLKGVDSTLKIQPAELGDSAVYLCASSLDLTGEQYFGPGTRLTVT.

The chain is built from TRBV21-1 and TRBJ1-2. TRBV21-1 is a known pseudogene. This CDR3 region has 13 residues. CDR3: CASSKEGNYGYTF. CDR3 DNA: TGTGCCAGCAGCAAGGAGGGCAACTATGGCTACACCTTC.

The chain links TRBV10-1 to TRBJ2-1, with unresolved D. In germline, CDR1 is WNHNN, CDR2 SYGVQD (reference sequence). The CDR3 length is 13 residues. V lost 3 bases and J 2 bases, leaving 5 bases between the germline ends. The CDR3 region has the DNA TGCGCCAGCAGTGACCCAGCCTACAATGAGCAGTTCTTC. Amino acids: CASSDPAYNEQFF.

The chain carries TRBV29-1 and TRBJ1-2, with D possibly matching TRBD1 (6 bases). This CDR3 is built from 13 residues. The germline V gene encodes CDR1 SQVTM and CDR2 ANQGSEA. V shed 1 base and J shed 4 bases, with 10 bases lying between them. The CDR3 coding sequence is TGCAGCGTTGAAGTGGGGGGCCTCTATGGCTACACCTTC. Residues: CSVEVGGLYGYTF. Drawing the rest from reference TRBV29-1 and TRBJ1-2, the complete variable domain is SAVISQKPSRDICQRGTSLTIQCQVDSQVTMMFWYRQQPGQSLTLIATANQGSEATYESGFVIDKFPISRPNLTFSTLTVSNMSPEDSSIYLCSVEVGGLYGYTFGSGTRLTVV.

This clonotype was detected a few times. The gene calls are TRBV7-8 and TRBJ1-1; a possible D gene is TRBD1 (5 bases). The V gene's germline CDR1 is SGHVS and CDR2 FQNEAQ. This CDR3 region has 14 residues. The germline V and J ends were trimmed by 5 bases and 1 base, with 11 bases remaining between them. The CDR3 nucleotides read TGTGCCAGCAGCCCCACGGGGCAGAACACTGAAGCTTTCTTT. This gives the protein CASSPTGQNTEAFF.

The chain is built from TRBV6-1 and TRBJ2-1, with a tentative D call TRBD2 (5 bases). The CDR3 has 17 residues. V was clipped by 3 bases and J by 0 bases, with 15 bases between them. Germline CDR1 MNHNS, CDR2 SASEGT. The CDR3: CASSDPLVGSSYNEQFF. The CDR3 DNA sequence: TGTGCCAGCAGTGATCCACTAGTGGGGAGCTCCTACAATGAGCAGTTCTTC.

This clonotype was detected only a few times. This sequence joins TRBV2 and TRBJ1-2; D gene unclear. V was clipped by 4 bases and J by 4 bases, with 7 bases between them. Germline V lookup: CDR1 SNHLY, CDR2 FYNNEI. This CDR3 has 12 amino acids. CDR3 in DNA: TGTGCCAGCAGTGTTGCAAGCTATGGCTACACCTTC. This translates into CASSVASYGYTF.

The chain is built from TRBV29-1 and TRBJ1-2; D is unclear. V lost 0 bases to trimming and J lost 6 bases, with 5 bases between them. Looked up from germline, CDR1 is SQVTM and CDR2 is ANQGSEA. The CDR3 totals 11 residues. CDR3 DNA sequence: TGCAGCGTTGAAGATAGGGATGGCTACACCTTC. Protein sequence: CSVEDRDGYTF.

J is TRBJ1-6 and V is TRBV15; D remains ambiguous. The CDR3 consists of 14 residues. Between the trimmed V and J ends, which lost 0 bases and 6 bases, there was a span of 6 bases. Germline V gene data show CDR1 as LNHNV and CDR2 as YYDKDF (reference sequence). Here the CDR3 reads CATSRDGSNSPLHF. The CDR3 region has the DNA TGTGCCACCAGCAGAGACGGCAGTAATTCACCCCTCCACTTT.

The V call is TRBV6-2 or TRBV6-3, the J call TRBJ2-7; 8 nucleotides match TRBD1. V was pared by 0 bases and J by 4 bases, with 2 bases of the junction left unmatched. Germline assignment: CDR1 MNHEY and CDR2 SVGEGT. The CDR3 loop spans 14 amino acids. Here the CDR3 DNA reads TGTGCCAGCAGTTACTCAGGACAGGGTTACGAGCAGTACGTC. Amino acid sequence: CASSYSGQGYEQYV.

The chain recombines TRBV28 with TRBJ1-2; D unclear. Germline V CDR1 and CDR2: MDHEN, SYDVKM. The CDR3 consists of 16 residues. V lost 3 bases and J lost 0, with 14 bases in between. The CDR3 nucleotides read TGTGCCAGCAGTTTTGAGGCTCTGGGGTCTAACTATGGCTACACCTTC. The encoded protein is CASSFEALGSNYGYTF.

This rearrangement joins TRBV5-1 to TRBJ2-3; D unclear. In germline, CDR1 is SGHRS, CDR2 YFSETQ. The ends were cut back, 0 bases at V and 4 bases at J, with 9 bases in the middle. The CDR3 has 14 amino acids. CDR3 protein: CASSLEATADTQYF. CDR3 nucleotide sequence: TGCGCCAGCAGCTTGGAAGCGACCGCAGATACGCAGTATTTT.